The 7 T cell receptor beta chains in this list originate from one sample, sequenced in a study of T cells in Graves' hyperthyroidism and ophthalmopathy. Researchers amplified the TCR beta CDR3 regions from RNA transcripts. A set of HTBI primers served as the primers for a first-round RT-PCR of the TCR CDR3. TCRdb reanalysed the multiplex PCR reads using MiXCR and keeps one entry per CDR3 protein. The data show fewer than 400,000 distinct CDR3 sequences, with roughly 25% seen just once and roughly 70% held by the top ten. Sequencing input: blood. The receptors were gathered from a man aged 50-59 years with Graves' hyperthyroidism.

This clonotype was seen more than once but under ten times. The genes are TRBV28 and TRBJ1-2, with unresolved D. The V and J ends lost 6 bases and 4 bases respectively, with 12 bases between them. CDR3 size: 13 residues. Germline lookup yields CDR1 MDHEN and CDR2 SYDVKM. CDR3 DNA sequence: TGTGCCAGCAGCCAAAACCCTGTCTATGGCTACACCTTC. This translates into CASSQNPVYGYTF.

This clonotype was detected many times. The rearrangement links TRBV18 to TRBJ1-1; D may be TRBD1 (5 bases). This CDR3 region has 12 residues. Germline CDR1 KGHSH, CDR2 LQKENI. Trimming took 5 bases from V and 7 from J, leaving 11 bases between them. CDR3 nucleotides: TGTGCCAGCTCAGCCAGGGCGGGTGAAGCTTTCTTT. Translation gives CASSARAGEAFF.

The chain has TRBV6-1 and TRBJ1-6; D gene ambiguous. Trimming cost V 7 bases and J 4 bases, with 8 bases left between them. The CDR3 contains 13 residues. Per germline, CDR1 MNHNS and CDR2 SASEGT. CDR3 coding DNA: TGTGCCAGCATACAGCAGTATAATTCACCCCTCCACTTT. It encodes CASIQQYNSPLHF.

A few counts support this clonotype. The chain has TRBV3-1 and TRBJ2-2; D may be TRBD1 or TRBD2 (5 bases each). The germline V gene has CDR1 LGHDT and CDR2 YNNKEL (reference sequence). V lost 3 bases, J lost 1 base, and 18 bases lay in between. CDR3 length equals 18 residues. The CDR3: CASSHHYSGPLNTGELFF. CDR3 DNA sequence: TGTGCCAGCAGCCATCACTATTCGGGACCCCTGAACACCGGGGAGCTGTTTTTT.

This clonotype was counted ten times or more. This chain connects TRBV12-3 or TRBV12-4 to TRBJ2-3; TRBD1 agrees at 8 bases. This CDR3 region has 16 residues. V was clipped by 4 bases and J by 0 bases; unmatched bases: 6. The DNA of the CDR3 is TGTGCCAGCAGTTCCGGACAGGGACCAAGCACAGATACGCAGTATTTT. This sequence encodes CASSSGQGPSTDTQYF.

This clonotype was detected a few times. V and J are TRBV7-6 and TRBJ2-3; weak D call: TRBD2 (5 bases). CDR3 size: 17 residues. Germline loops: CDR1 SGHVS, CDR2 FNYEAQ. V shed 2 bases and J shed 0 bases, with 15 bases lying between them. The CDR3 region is CASSLTVWTASTDTQYF. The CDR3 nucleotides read TGTGCCAGCAGCTTAACGGTCTGGACTGCTAGCACAGATACGCAGTATTTT.

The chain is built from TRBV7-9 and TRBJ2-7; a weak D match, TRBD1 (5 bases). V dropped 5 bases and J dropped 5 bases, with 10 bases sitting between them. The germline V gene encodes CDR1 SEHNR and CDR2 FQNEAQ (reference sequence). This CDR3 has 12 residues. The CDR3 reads CASSQSRDEQYF. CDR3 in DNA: TGTGCCAGCAGCCAGAGCAGGGACGAGCAGTACTTC.